Listed here are 24 T cell receptor beta chains from one sample, sequenced in a study of T cells expressing NK-cell markers. TCRdb reanalyzed the 5' RACE reads and collapses them to one entry per CDR3 protein, without DNA. The sample totals some 500,000 distinct CDR3 sequences. Sequenced: blood T cells: a sorted CD56 or NKG2C T cell subset, CD4+ or CD8+ T cells, or bulk PBMC T cells (not recorded which). The receptors were gathered from a woman between 50 and 59 years old in good health.

The rearrangement links TRBV24-1 to TRBJ1-2; the D call from TCRdb, TRBD1, cannot be confirmed without DNA. Germline assignment: CDR1 KGHDR and CDR2 SFDVKD. This CDR3 region has 13 residues. CDR3 in amino acids: CATSSYRGGGYTF.

The chain has TRBV6-1 and TRBJ1-5; TCRdb's assignment of TRBD1 cannot be checked, as there is no DNA. CDR3 length equals 13 residues. CDR1 MNHNS and CDR2 SASEGT come from the germline V gene. CDR3 amino acids: CAIAPGSNQPQHF.

This chain joins TRBV7-2 and TRBJ2-7; TCRdb gives TRBD2 as the D gene, but with no DNA this cannot be confirmed. In germline, CDR1 is SGHTA, CDR2 FQGNSA. This CDR3 contains 14 residues. The CDR3 reads CASSSRTSAREQYF. Full variable domain (remainder filled in from reference TRBV7-2 and TRBJ2-7): GAGVSQSPSNKVTEKGKDVELRCDPISGHTALYWYRQSLGQGLEFLIYFQGNSAPDKSGLPSDRFSAERTGGSVSTLTIQRTQQEDSAVYLCASSSRTSAREQYFGPGTRLTVT.

CDR3 region: CSARDVLGGELFF. The chain couples TRBV20-1 to TRBJ2-2. Germline V gene lookup returns CDR1 DFQATT and CDR2 SNEGSKA (reference sequence). The CDR3 is 13 residues long.

The CDR3 loop is CASSRRPFNTGELFF. The rearrangement joins TRBV7-9 to TRBJ2-2. The CDR3 is 15 amino acids. Looked up from germline, CDR1 is SEHNR and CDR2 is FQNEAQ (reference sequence).

The genes are TRBV27 and TRBJ2-1; no DNA is available, so the TRBD2 call from TCRdb remains unchecked. Per germline, CDR1 MNHEY and CDR2 SMNVEV (reference sequence). The length of the CDR3 is 18 residues. The CDR3 sequence is CASSSKLGLAGVLDEQFF.

The chain recombines TRBV10-3 with TRBJ2-6; the D gene TCRdb calls, TRBD1, cannot be checked with no DNA. Germline CDR1 is ENHRY and CDR2 is SYGVKD. The CDR3 has 15 amino acids. The CDR3 here is CAISRGSSGANVLTF.

The chain recombines TRBV6-5 with TRBJ1-6; TCRdb returns TRBD1, unconfirmable since there is no DNA. This CDR3 region has 14 residues. Germline values: CDR1 MNHEY, CDR2 SVGAGI. The CDR3 spells CASSLDRASSPLHF.

The V call is TRBV6-5, the J call TRBJ1-4; lacking DNA, the TRBD1 call made by TCRdb goes unchecked. CDR3 length: 15 amino acids. CDR1 is MNHEY and CDR2 is SVGAGI in the germline V gene. CDR3 amino acids: CASSTPTGGNEKLFF.

V usage is TRBV5-1 and J usage is TRBJ2-1; TCRdb indicates TRBD1, and absent DNA this call remains unverified. Germline-derived CDR1 and CDR2 are SGHRS and YFSETQ. This CDR3 has 14 amino acids. This CDR3 is CASSRAGLINEQFF.

V usage is TRBV12-3 or TRBV12-4 and J usage is TRBJ1-1; the TCRdb D gene call, TRBD1, has no DNA to confirm it. The CDR3 runs to 13 residues. The CDR3: CASRRGQVNEAFF.

The chain has TRBV20-1 and TRBJ2-5; the D call of TRBD2 rests on TCRdb alone, since no DNA is present to check it. Germline CDR1 DFQATT, CDR2 SNEGSKA (reference sequence). The CDR3 sequence is 13 residues long. The CDR3: CSARRGSGETQYF.

The gene calls are TRBV12-3 or TRBV12-4 and TRBJ1-6; the D gene TCRdb calls, TRBD1, cannot be checked with no DNA. The CDR3 runs 14 residues. CDR3 region: CASRKTGRDSPLHF.

The J gene is TRBJ1-6, the V gene TRBV12-3 or TRBV12-4. CDR3 size: 12 residues. CDR3 region: CASSFGFQALHF.

The rearrangement joins TRBV12-3 or TRBV12-4 to TRBJ2-3; TCRdb lists TRBD2, though no DNA is available to test this call. The CDR3 covers 14 residues. Here the CDR3 reads CASSATAVADTQYF.

V is TRBV9 and J is TRBJ1-2; absent DNA, TCRdb's TRBD1 call cannot be checked. Germline CDR1 is SGDLS and CDR2 is YYNGEE. The CDR3 spans 14 residues. CDR3 amino acids: CASSAKVGGSHYTF.

The chain combines TRBV7-2 with TRBJ2-4; TCRdb's D call, TRBD2, is unchecked because there is no DNA. The CDR3 has 13 amino acids. CDR1 and CDR2 from the germline V gene are SGHTA and FQGNSA. The CDR3 loop is CASSPGLLAIQYF.

The rearrangement joins TRBV9 to TRBJ1-1; TCRdb's D call of TRBD1 is untestable without DNA. The CDR3 contains 15 residues. Germline V CDR1 and CDR2: SGDLS, YYNGEE. This CDR3 is CASSGGGDMNTEAFF.

The rearrangement joins TRBV29-1 to TRBJ1-1; TCRdb names TRBD1, which stays unverified in the absence of DNA. This CDR3 is 12 amino acids long. CDR1 is SQVTM, CDR2 ANQGSEA, per germline. CDR3 in amino acids: CSVEWGPPEAFF.

The gene calls are TRBV18 and TRBJ2-1; TCRdb outputs TRBD1, but without DNA this stays unchecked. Germline CDR1 KGHSH, CDR2 LQKENI. The CDR3 loop spans 19 amino acids. The CDR3 loop reads CASAKRGDLTGWSYNEQFF.

CDR3 loop: CASSHISGSGEQYF. This sequence joins TRBV5-6 and TRBJ2-7; TCRdb names TRBD2, which stays unverified in the absence of DNA. Germline loops: CDR1 SGHDT, CDR2 YYEEEE. The CDR3 extends over 14 amino acids.

The chain uses TRBV29-1 and TRBJ2-1; TCRdb's D call of TRBD1 is untestable without DNA. The CDR3 length is 13 residues. Germline loops: CDR1 SQVTM, CDR2 ANQGSEA. The CDR3 sequence: CSGSIGVYNEQFF.

The chain combines TRBV10-1 with TRBJ1-1; the D call of TRBD1 rests on TCRdb alone, since no DNA is present to check it. Germline-derived CDR1 and CDR2 are WNHNN and SYGVQD (reference sequence). The CDR3 length is 14 residues. CDR3 residues: CASRAGVGNTEAFF.

The chain has TRBV27 and TRBJ2-7. Germline V gene data show CDR1 as MNHEY and CDR2 as SMNVEV (reference sequence). The CDR3 spans 13 residues. The CDR3 is CASSTSKIHEQYF.